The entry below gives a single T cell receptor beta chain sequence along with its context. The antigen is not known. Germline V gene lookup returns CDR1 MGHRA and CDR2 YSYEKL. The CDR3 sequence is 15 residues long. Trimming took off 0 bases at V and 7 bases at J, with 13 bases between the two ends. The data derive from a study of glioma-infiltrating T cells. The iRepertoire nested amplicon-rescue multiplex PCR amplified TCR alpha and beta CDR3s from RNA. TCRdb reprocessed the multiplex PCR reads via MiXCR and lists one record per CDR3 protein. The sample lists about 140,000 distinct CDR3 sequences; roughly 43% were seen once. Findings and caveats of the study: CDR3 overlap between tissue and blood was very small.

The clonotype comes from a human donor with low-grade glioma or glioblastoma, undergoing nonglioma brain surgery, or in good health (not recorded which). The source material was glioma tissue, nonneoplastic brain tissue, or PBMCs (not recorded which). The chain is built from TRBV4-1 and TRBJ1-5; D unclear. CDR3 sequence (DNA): TGCGCCAGCAGCCAAGATGTAGGGAACGGGCAGCCCCAGCATTTT. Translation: CASSQDVGNGQPQHF.